The clone carrying this T cell receptor beta chain was seen only a few times. This sample is drawn from a study of CD8+ T cells in alopecia areata. This sample's treatment: oral pan-JAK inhibitor, 5-10 mg twice daily. Sorting of CD4+ and CD8+ T cells was performed on PBMCs. CDR3 size: 15 residues. The germline CDR1 and CDR2 sequences are SQVTM and ANQGSEA. Deletions cut 2 bases from V and 1 base from J, with 14 bases between. The authors extracted RNA and reverse transcribed it into cDNA as the sequencing template. TCRdb's copy holds only in-frame clones and misses some; the assay was immunoSEQ multiplex PCR. Of fewer than 250,000 clones listed, less than 70% are singletons.

This specimen was CD4+ T cells sorted from blood, taken around week 49, from a patient treated with tofacitinib. The chain combines TRBV29-1 with TRBJ1-2; D is possibly TRBD1 (5 bases). The receptor was isolated from a human donor with alopecia areata. The CDR3 DNA reads TGCAGCGTTGAATTAGGTGACAGAAGTAACTATGGCTACACCTTC. Translating gives CSVELGDRSNYGYTF.